This T cell receptor beta chain emerged from a study of blood T cells in healthy people across ages. General study results and limits: Age advanced and TCR beta diversity per million T cells fell, roughly linearly. No one knew whether donors had CMV, which possibly confounded expanded clonotype changes.

As to this clonotype: What it binds is unknown.

Using a J-beta primer mix together with a sample-barcoded 5' primer, a second PCR was run for roughly 7 to 12 cycles. TCRdb reprocessed the 5' RACE reads via MiXCR and lists one record per CDR3 protein. The repertoire holds 550,000 to 600,000 distinct CDR3 sequences, 25% to 30% seen once, with about a fifth in the top ten. The study recruited healthy Caucasian donors from Russia who were aged about 6 to 95. The CDR3 is 14 residues long. The germline V gene encodes CDR1 SGHTA and CDR2 FQGNSA. V shed 2 bases and J shed 1 base, with 7 bases lying between them. This receptor was obtained from an older woman in good health. The J gene is TRBJ2-3, the V gene TRBV7-2; D remains unclear. The sample was blood. CDR3 sequence (DNA): TGTGCCAGCAGCTTATCCCCCCGCACAGATACGCAGTATTTT. Encoded protein: CASSLSPRTDTQYF.